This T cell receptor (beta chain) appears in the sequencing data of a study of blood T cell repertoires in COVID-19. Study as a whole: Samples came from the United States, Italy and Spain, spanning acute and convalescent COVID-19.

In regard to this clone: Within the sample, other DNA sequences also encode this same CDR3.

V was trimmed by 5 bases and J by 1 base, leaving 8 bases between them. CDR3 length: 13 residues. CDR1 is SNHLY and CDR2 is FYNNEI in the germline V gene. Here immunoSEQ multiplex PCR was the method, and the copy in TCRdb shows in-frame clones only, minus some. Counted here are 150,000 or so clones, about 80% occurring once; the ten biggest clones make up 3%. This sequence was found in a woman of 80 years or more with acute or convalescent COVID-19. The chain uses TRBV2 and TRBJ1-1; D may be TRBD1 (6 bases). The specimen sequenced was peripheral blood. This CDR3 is CASSLQGNTEAFF. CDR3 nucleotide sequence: TGTGCCAGCAGTCTACAGGGGAACACTGAAGCTTTCTTT.